This TCR beta chain comes out of a study of cytomegalovirus exposure and HLA in healthy donors. Study-wide background: Caucasian-associated ancestry cluster membership applied to about 80% of approximately 420 genotyped donors. The study, taken as a whole, reports: Earlier findings revealed that most TCR beta V segments proved productive either about 90% or about 30% of the time. TCR sequences were mostly rare, though some public TCRs occurred in many donors. A later analysis found that most CMV-associated TCR beta chains appeared HLA-restricted.

As concerns this clone: What it binds is unknown.

Primers: 60 Vbeta forward and 13 Jbeta reverse. TCRdb keeps only in-frame clones here, not all; method: immunoSEQ multiplex PCR. The table shows 97,000 or so clones, with roughly four fifths occurring only once. The sequencing sample was made of PBMCs. This TCR came from a male donor in good health and CMV-seropositive.

DNA of the CDR3: TGTGCCAGCAGTGGGACTAGCGGGAGCACCGGGGAGCTGTTTTTT. It specifies CASSGTSGSTGELFF. The V and J genes are TRBV6-4 and TRBJ2-2; TRBD2 matches at 13 bases. The V gene end was trimmed by 4 bases and the J gene end by 4 bases; junction bases not matched to a gene: 0. Germline values: CDR1 MRHNA, CDR2 SNTAGT. CDR3 length equals 15 residues.